In this sample, the clone carrying this TCR beta chain turned up a few times. The antigen is undetermined. Produced via immunoSEQ multiplex PCR; TCRdb's table is partial and in-frame only. The sample shows 20,000 to 25,000 clones, roughly 70% of them seen only once. This sample is drawn from a study of CD4 T cells in relation to SARS-CoV-2 and coronaviruses. CD4+ T cells from unexposed donors were obtained before the COVID-19 pandemic (2011-2018). Isolation of CD4+ T cells took place after approximately eleven days in culture. The CDR3 contains 14 residues. The germline V gene has CDR1 SGDLS and CDR2 YYNGEE. With V trimmed by 4 bases and J by 11 bases, 12 bases remained unmatched.

The TCR sequence derives from a human donor in good health. Sequencing was performed on CD4+ T cells from PBMCs, cultured in vitro. The chain combines TRBV9 with TRBJ2-3; 8 bases align to TRBD2. The CDR3 is CASSSGLAPVEQYF. The DNA of the CDR3 is TGTGCCAGCAGCTCCGGACTAGCCCCCGTGGAGCAGTATTTT.